This T cell receptor beta chain was sequenced during a study of blood T cell repertoires in COVID-19. Trimming stripped 6 bases from V and 7 bases from J, with 13 bases between. Germline CDR1 MDHEN, CDR2 SYDVKM. CDR3 size: 14 residues. Here immunoSEQ multiplex PCR was the method, and the copy in TCRdb shows in-frame clones only, minus some. This sample yields a few hundred thousand clones, of which around 83% are seen a single time; about 5% belongs to the top ten. What was sequenced was peripheral blood. The source is a woman in her sixties or seventies with COVID-19, enrolled during active disease. V and J are TRBV28 and TRBJ1-6; D might be TRBD1 (5 bases). CDR3: CASSGTLGNSPLHF. For the CDR3, the DNA is TGTGCCAGCAGCGGGACTTTGGGGAATTCACCCCTCCACTTT.